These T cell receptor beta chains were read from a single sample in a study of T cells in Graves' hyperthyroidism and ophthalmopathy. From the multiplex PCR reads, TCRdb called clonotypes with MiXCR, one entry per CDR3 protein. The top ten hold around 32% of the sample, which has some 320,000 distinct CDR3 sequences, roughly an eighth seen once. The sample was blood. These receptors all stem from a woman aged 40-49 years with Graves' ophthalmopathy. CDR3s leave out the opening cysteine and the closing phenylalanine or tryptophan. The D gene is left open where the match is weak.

ASSQDATISYEQY	TRBJ2-7	TRBV4-1	-
ATSDPDRFTDTQY	TRBJ2-3	TRBV24-1	-
ATFGGLAGNDEQF	TRBJ2-1	TRBV6-2/TRBV6-3	TRBD2
SASRRQGAGEGSYT	TRBJ1-2	TRBV20-1	TRBD1
SARDIGELF	TRBJ2-2	TRBV20-1	-
ASSPRGDGTQY	TRBJ2-5	TRBV7-9	-
ASKPTGVWEKLF	TRBJ1-4	TRBV6-2/TRBV6-3	-
ASRAGRPSREQY	TRBJ2-7	TRBV5-1	-
ASSYGADLREYT	TRBJ1-2	TRBV27	-
ASSQVGDSYNEQF	TRBJ2-1	TRBV3-1	-
SVELARGGYGYT	TRBJ1-2	TRBV29-1	-
ASSVSGWNTEAF	TRBJ1-1	TRBV9	-
ASSPRQSSNQPQH	TRBJ1-5	TRBV12-3/TRBV12-4	-
ASSSGLNEKLF	TRBJ1-4	TRBV7-6	-
ASSDRGLYGYT	TRBJ1-2	TRBV6-1	TRBD1
AISLTGNTEAF	TRBJ1-1	TRBV10-3	-
ASSRWPTGDQETQY	TRBJ2-5	TRBV7-7	-
ASCSGSSYNEQF	TRBJ2-1	TRBV28	TRBD2
ATSRDRMDSYEQY	TRBJ2-7	TRBV15	-
ASSQGTSPNEQY	TRBJ2-7	TRBV27	-
AWSVRGAGAGQY	TRBJ2-5	TRBV30	TRBD2
ASSIRGQGNGYT	TRBJ1-2	TRBV19	-
ASSQPPSYGYT	TRBJ1-2	TRBV3-1	-
ATSRAPPDNEQF	TRBJ2-1	TRBV15	-
SVRQGDSPLH	TRBJ1-6	TRBV29-1	TRBD1
ASSQGQGSKLF	TRBJ1-4	TRBV2	-
ASSHRTERPYEQY	TRBJ2-7	TRBV7-2	-
ASSFTGVFNQPQH	TRBJ1-5	TRBV28	TRBD1
ASSLAGSSIGPQH	TRBJ1-5	TRBV7-9	-
ASSLQGLGGNTIY	TRBJ1-3	TRBV5-4	-
ASSQDVTGRYGYT	TRBJ1-2	TRBV4-2	-
ASKPDTLLNTEAF	TRBJ1-1	TRBV6-1	-
ASSLRGAGTEAF	TRBJ1-1	TRBV12-3/TRBV12-4	-
ASSGVKRKGSTQY	TRBJ2-3	TRBV11-2	-
ASSTGQLYEQY	TRBJ2-7	TRBV5-5	-
ASSLVLAGGMETQY	TRBJ2-5	TRBV11-3	TRBD2
SARSSGRPYEQY	TRBJ2-7	TRBV20-1	TRBD2
ASRSAEGFRTDTQY	TRBJ2-3	TRBV3-1	-
SVDRASNTEAF	TRBJ1-1	TRBV29-1	-
ASSLGPGGNTEAF	TRBJ1-1	TRBV7-2	-
ASSLMSDTQY	TRBJ2-3	TRBV5-1	-
ASSGRRLGNQPQH	TRBJ1-5	TRBV6-1	-
ASSFVGGGYT	TRBJ1-2	TRBV7-9	-
ASSRRGRDSYNEQF	TRBJ2-1	TRBV14	-
ASRQGSLPHTGELF	TRBJ2-2	TRBV2	-
ASSFPDRGQVTDTQY	TRBJ2-3	TRBV7-2	TRBD1
ASSVGARLSDTEAF	TRBJ1-1	TRBV9	-
ASSVGRTDTQY	TRBJ2-3	TRBV9	-
ASSPQGAGSYNEQF	TRBJ2-1	TRBV27	TRBD1
SAEDFSGRATGELF	TRBJ2-2	TRBV20-1	TRBD2
ASRDRGGETQY	TRBJ2-5	TRBV7-2	TRBD1
ASSPTLAGDSNEQY	TRBJ2-7	TRBV18	TRBD2
ASSPGTALEQY	TRBJ2-7	TRBV5-1	TRBD1
ASSTIAGPYEQY	TRBJ2-7	TRBV19	TRBD2
AWAPDRGSEAF	TRBJ1-1	TRBV30	TRBD1
ASIIRAGQGYDGYT	TRBJ1-2	TRBV6-1	-
ASQNPDRGGYGYT	TRBJ1-2	TRBV28	-
ASSLGGSGETQY	TRBJ2-5	TRBV7-2	-
SVAGTRNTGELF	TRBJ2-2	TRBV29-1	TRBD2
SVNRGRAYDEQF	TRBJ2-1	TRBV20-1	-